These 23 T cell receptor beta chains originate from one sample sequenced in a study of blood T cells in healthy people across ages. Primers used in a second PCR of roughly 7 to 11 cycles were a sample-barcoded 5' primer and a J-beta primer mix. TCRdb used MiXCR to reprocess the 5' RACE reads, holding one entry per CDR3 protein. The sample holds about a million distinct CDR3 sequences; roughly 51% are singletons and the top ten take 20% to 25%. The sequencing input was blood. The receptors derive from a woman in her fifties or sixties in good health.

There are many counts of this clonotype. This rearrangement joins TRBV7-2 to TRBJ1-1; a weak D match, TRBD1 (5 bases). Germline V lookup: CDR1 SGHTA, CDR2 FQGNSA. The CDR3 runs to 13 residues. V lost 6 bases and J 1 base, leaving 9 bases between the germline ends. Here the CDR3 reads CASSLGQNTEAFF. The CDR3 DNA is TGTGCCAGCAGTTTGGGGCAGAACACTGAAGCTTTCTTT. The complete variable domain, with remaining parts taken from reference TRBV7-2 and TRBJ1-1, reads GAGVSQSPSNKVTEKGKDVELRCDPISGHTALYWYRQSLGQGLEFLIYFQGNSAPDKSGLPSDRFSAERTGGSVSTLTIQRTQQEDSAVYLCASSLGQNTEAFFGQGTRLTVV.

This clonotype was observed many times. CDR3 region: CSVAGRGTEKLFF. As DNA, the CDR3 is TGCAGCGTTGCGGGCAGGGGTACCGAAAAACTGTTTTTT. The V call is TRBV29-1, the J call TRBJ1-4; tentatively, D is TRBD1 (6 bases). This CDR3 is built from 13 residues. V lost 4 bases and J lost 8, with 14 bases in between. Per germline, CDR1 SQVTM and CDR2 ANQGSEA.

The V gene is TRBV12-3 or TRBV12-4, the J gene TRBJ1-2; D is unclear. The CDR3 length is 15 residues. The V end was cut by 7 bases, the J end by 2 bases, with 17 bases between. The CDR3 DNA follows: TGTGCCAGCAATGTATTCCCGGCAGACAACTATGGCTACACCTTC. It encodes CASNVFPADNYGYTF.

This clonotype has more than one count but fewer than ten. This sequence joins TRBV11-2 and TRBJ2-3; D could derive from TRBD1 or TRBD2 (7 bases each). Trimming stripped 0 bases from V and 4 bases from J, with 23 bases between. Germline-derived CDR1 and CDR2 are SGHAT and FQNNGV. The CDR3 has 19 amino acids. CDR3 protein: CASSLDHEGAGVGPDTQYF. DNA of the CDR3: TGTGCCAGCAGCTTAGACCACGAGGGGGCGGGGGTGGGTCCAGATACGCAGTATTTT.

V and J are TRBV6-5 and TRBJ2-6, with 7 positions matching TRBD1. Looked up from germline, CDR1 is MNHEY and CDR2 is SVGAGI. V shed 6 bases, J shed 0 bases, and the junction held 5 bases outside the gene matches. This CDR3 is 16 amino acids long. The CDR3 nucleotides are TGTGCCAGCAGCCGGGACAGCTACTCTGGGGCCAACGTCCTGACTTTC. Protein: CASSRDSYSGANVLTF.

This clonotype was counted ten times or more. The CDR3 nucleotides read TGTGCCAGCAGCTTTGGAAACTACGAGCAGTACTTC. This codes for CASSFGNYEQYF. The rearrangement links TRBV5-8 to TRBJ2-7; unclear D gene. The V gene lost 2 bases and the J gene lost 3 bases, with 6 bases spanning the gap. Germline V gives CDR1 SGHTS, CDR2 YDEGEE. There are 12 residues in the CDR3.

This sequence joins TRBV5-6 and TRBJ2-4, with D possibly being TRBD1 or TRBD2 (7 bases each). The end of the DNA aligns better with TRBJ2-7, so the J call may be wrong. Germline loops: CDR1 SGHDT, CDR2 YYEEEE. The CDR3 runs to 13 residues. CDR3 amino acids: CASSFSRGGEQYF. The CDR3 nucleotides read TGTGCCAGCAGCTTTTCCAGGGGGGGCGAGCAGTACTTC.

The chain uses TRBV28 and TRBJ1-3; D unclear. CDR3 size: 14 residues. Trimming cost V 6 bases and J 0 bases, with 9 bases left between them. The germline gives CDR1 MDHEN, CDR2 SYDVKM. The CDR3 coding sequence is TGTGCCAGCAGCTCATTCTCCTCTGGAAACACCATATATTTT. Translated: CASSSFSSGNTIYF. Using reference TRBV28 and TRBJ1-3 for the parts outside the CDR3, the full variable domain is DVKVTQSSRYLVKRTGEKVFLECVQDMDHENMFWYRQDPGLGLRLIYFSYDVKMKEKGDIPEGYSVSREKKERFSLILESASTNQTSMYLCASSSFSSGNTIYFGEGSWLTVV.

The chain recombines TRBV12-3 or TRBV12-4 with TRBJ2-7; D possibly corresponds to TRBD1 (5 bases). The ends were cut back, 3 bases at V and 0 bases at J, with 12 bases in the middle. The CDR3 spans 15 residues. The CDR3 DNA sequence: TGTGCCAGCAGTTTCGTGCAGGGATACTCCTACGAGCAGTACTTC. Translated, it gives CASSFVQGYSYEQYF.

V gene TRBV25-1 combines with J gene TRBJ2-7, with 10 nucleotides matching TRBD1. Germline trimming cut 3 bases from V and 1 base from J; bases unmatched to any gene: 9. The CDR3 length is 17 residues. Per germline, CDR1 MGHDK and CDR2 SYGVNS. The CDR3 sequence is CASSDSEPGQGSYEQYF. CDR3 in DNA: TGTGCCAGCAGTGACTCGGAACCGGGACAGGGGTCCTACGAGCAGTACTTC.

The chain has TRBV28 and TRBJ1-1, with 9 positions matching TRBD1. CDR3 length: 16 residues. J lost 5 bases, V lost 5 bases, and 12 bases had no gene match. Germline-derived CDR1 and CDR2 are MDHEN and SYDVKM. The CDR3 region has the DNA TGTGCCAGCAGTACGTCCGGGACAGGGTGGGGAACTGAAGCTTTCTTT. Translation gives CASSTSGTGWGTEAFF.

This clonotype was detected only a few times. This chain joins TRBV29-1 and TRBJ2-1, with 9 bases matching TRBD2. Germline trimming cut 4 bases from V and 8 bases from J; bases unmatched to any gene: 9. CDR3 length: 14 residues. Per germline, CDR1 SQVTM and CDR2 ANQGSEA. The CDR3 region has the DNA TGCAGCGTTGTAGGCGGGAGGGCTATCGATGAGCAGTTCTTC. It encodes CSVVGGRAIDEQFF.

This clonotype was observed a single time. The V gene is TRBV7-2, the J gene TRBJ2-3; 9 nucleotides line up with TRBD1. Germline-derived CDR1 and CDR2 are SGHTA and FQGNSA. The length of the CDR3 is 14 residues. After removal of 6 bases from V and 8 bases from J, the junction contained 9 bases not matched to a gene. The CDR3 sequence: CASRRDREGGTQYF. In DNA form, the CDR3 reads TGTGCCAGCAGGAGGGACAGGGAGGGGGGTACGCAGTATTTT.

The chain carries TRBV4-3 and TRBJ2-1, with 8 bases matching TRBD2. CDR3 length: 17 residues. Per the germline V gene, CDR1 is LGHNA and CDR2 is YSLEER. The junction had 18 bases not matched to a gene; V was cut back by 4 bases and J by 10 bases. The CDR3 bases are TGCGCCAGCAGCCCGGGGGGTTCCGCGGGAGGTCTCGGGGAGCAGTTCTTC. Translation: CASSPGGSAGGLGEQFF.

The genes are TRBV27 and TRBJ1-5, with D tentatively TRBD1 (6 bases). This CDR3 region has 15 residues. The V end was cut by 7 bases, the J end by 5 bases, with 18 bases between. Germline V CDR1 and CDR2: MNHEY, SMNVEV (reference sequence). The CDR3 sequence: CASTQEEGGDQPQHF. CDR3 DNA: TGTGCCAGCACCCAAGAGGAGGGGGGGGATCAGCCCCAGCATTTT.

The V gene is TRBV28, the J gene TRBJ2-1, with TRBD2 matching over 8 bases. The V segment lost 6 bases and the J segment 4 bases; nucleotides outside the gene matches: 11. The CDR3 loop spans 16 amino acids. Germline V CDR1 and CDR2: MDHEN, SYDVKM. DNA of the CDR3: TGTGCCAGCAGCCCTCACGGGGGGGTTGGGTACAATGAGCAGTTCTTC. Encoded protein: CASSPHGGVGYNEQFF.

The chain couples TRBV7-9 to TRBJ2-2, with D maybe TRBD2 (6 bases). There are 15 residues in the CDR3. In germline, CDR1 is SEHNR, CDR2 FQNEAQ (reference sequence). Trimming removed 5 bases from V and 4 bases from J, with 14 bases in between. The CDR3 loop is CASSTRDRGTGELFF. The CDR3 coding sequence is TGTGCCAGCAGCACGCGGGATCGGGGCACCGGGGAGCTGTTTTTT.

CDR3: CASASLADNEQFF. The DNA of the CDR3 is TGTGCCAGCGCCTCCCTAGCGGACAATGAGCAGTTCTTC. V gene TRBV28 combines with J gene TRBJ2-1, with 7 positions matching TRBD2. CDR3 size: 13 residues. Germline V gene sequence: CDR1 MDHEN, CDR2 SYDVKM. After removal of 8 bases from V and 5 bases from J, the junction contained 6 bases not matched to a gene.

This clonotype was seen more than once but under ten times. The J gene is TRBJ2-1, the V gene TRBV5-1, with 7 bases that match TRBD2. The CDR3 contains 14 residues. V shed 3 bases, J shed 4 bases, and the junction held 4 bases outside the gene matches. Germline V CDR1 and CDR2: SGHRS, YFSETQ. CDR3 DNA sequence: TGCGCCAGCAGCTGGATGGGGGGGTACAATGAGCAGTTCTTC. It yields the protein CASSWMGGYNEQFF.

The chain links TRBV11-2 to TRBJ2-1; 9 bases fit TRBD2. There are 15 residues in the CDR3. Germline CDR1 and CDR2: SGHAT and FQNNGV. V was clipped by 2 bases and J by 5 bases; unmatched bases: 4. The CDR3 DNA follows: TGTGCCAGCAGCTTAACGACTAGCGGTAACAATGAGCAGTTCTTC. This translates into CASSLTTSGNNEQFF.

This sequence joins TRBV7-2 and TRBJ2-1, with D perhaps TRBD2 (6 bases). The CDR3 is 13 residues long. V was pared by 4 bases and J by 9 bases, with 13 bases between. Germline loops: CDR1 SGHTA, CDR2 FQGNSA. CDR3 amino acids: CASSSRLVGEQFF. For the CDR3, the DNA is TGTGCCAGCAGCTCCCGACTAGTCGGTGAGCAGTTCTTC. Based on the CDR3 plus reference TRBV7-2 and TRBJ2-1, the full variable domain is GAGVSQSPSNKVTEKGKDVELRCDPISGHTALYWYRQSLGQGLEFLIYFQGNSAPDKSGLPSDRFSAERTGGSVSTLTIQRTQQEDSAVYLCASSSRLVGEQFFGPGTRLTVL.

This sequence joins TRBV11-2 and TRBJ2-7, with 8 bases fitting TRBD2. The CDR3 loop spans 16 amino acids. Looked up from germline, CDR1 is SGHAT and CDR2 is FQNNGV. The J segment lost 3 bases and the V segment lost 5 bases, leaving 12 bases of the junction unmatched. The CDR3 sequence is CASSHPPRREVYEQYF. Written as DNA, the CDR3 is TGTGCCAGCAGCCACCCCCCCCGGCGGGAGGTCTACGAGCAGTACTTC.

Points on this clonotype: At one end the junction does not follow the germline gene, possibly because of a read error. The chain links TRBV29-1 to TRBJ2-3; D perhaps matches TRBD2 (5 bases). Per germline, CDR1 SQVTM and CDR2 ANQGSEA. This CDR3 contains 20 residues. CDR3 sequence reads: CSAEDPIFEDSVYNTDTQYF. CDR3 nucleotides: TGCAGCGCTGAAGACCCCATATTTGAGGACTCCGTGTATAACACAGATACGCAGTATTTT.